The 22 T cell receptor beta chains listed next were all sequenced from one sample in a study of T cells after yellow fever vaccination. A single record per CDR3 protein comes from TCRdb applying MiXCR to the 5' RACE reads. The sample has a few hundred thousand distinct CDR3 sequences; less than 9.5% are singletons. The material sequenced was CD4+ T cells sorted from PBMCs, taken 5 days after the yellow fever booster vaccination. Source of these receptors: a man younger than 35 who received the YFV17D yellow fever vaccine.

The J gene is TRBJ2-1, the V gene TRBV24-1, with 7 bases aligning to TRBD2. CDR1 is KGHDR, CDR2 SFDVKD, per germline. The CDR3 is 14 amino acids. Trimming took 6 bases from V and 7 from J; bases not matched to a gene: 8. The CDR3 here is CATSPAGLLNEQFF. CDR3 nucleotides: TGTGCCACCAGTCCAGCGGGACTCTTGAATGAGCAGTTCTTC.

In this sample, this clonotype turned up a few times. The chain couples TRBV12-3 or TRBV12-4 to TRBJ1-4; D not resolved. The CDR3 has 13 amino acids. Trimming shortened V by 2 bases and J by 5 bases, and 6 bases separated the two germline ends. CDR3 protein: CASSLIVNEKLFF. The CDR3 DNA is TGTGCCAGCAGTTTAATTGTAAATGAAAAACTGTTTTTT.

This clonotype was seen a few times. The chain is built from TRBV4-3 and TRBJ1-4, with unresolved D. The CDR3 has 18 amino acids. The V gene lost 0 bases and the J gene lost 0 bases, with 14 bases spanning the gap. The germline CDR1 and CDR2 sequences are LGHNA and YSLEER. As DNA, the CDR3 is TGCGCCAGCAGCCAAGAAGGTCGCTGGGAGGCAACTAATGAAAAACTGTTTTTT. Translating it yields CASSQEGRWEATNEKLFF.

The chain carries TRBV18 and TRBJ2-6; D may be TRBD1 (5 bases). CDR1 KGHSH and CDR2 LQKENI come from the germline V gene. V lost 2 bases and J 0 bases, leaving 11 bases between the germline ends. CDR3 length: 17 amino acids. The CDR3 region is CASSPWGKGSGANVLTF. The CDR3 DNA reads as TGTGCCAGCTCACCATGGGGCAAGGGCTCTGGGGCCAACGTCCTGACTTTC. The variable domain in full, with the rest retrieved from reference TRBV18 and TRBJ2-6, is NAGVMQNPRHLVRRRGQEARLRCSPMKGHSHVYWYRQLPEEGLKFMVYLQKENIIDESGMPKERFSAEFPKEGPSILRIQQVVRGDSAAYFCASSPWGKGSGANVLTFGAGSRLTVL.

This clonotype was detected only a few times. J is TRBJ2-5 and V is TRBV20-1; D is undetermined. From germline, CDR1 is DFQATT and CDR2 SNEGSKA (reference sequence). The V and J ends lost 2 bases and 2 bases respectively, with 6 bases between them. This CDR3 comprises 12 residues. The chain's CDR3 is CSARRSQETQYF. In DNA form, the CDR3 reads TGCAGTGCTAGACGGTCACAAGAGACCCAGTACTTC.

The chain combines TRBV7-2 with TRBJ1-5; 8 positions agree with TRBD1. Germline V CDR1 and CDR2: SGHTA, FQGNSA. There are 16 residues in the CDR3. V lost 5 bases and J lost 3; bases outside the gene matches: 9. The DNA for the CDR3 is TGTGCCAGCAGCCCCCGACAGGGGACAGTCAATCAGCCCCAGCATTTT. This encodes CASSPRQGTVNQPQHF.

This clonotype was picked up a small number of times. The chain links TRBV15 to TRBJ2-1; D uncertain. From germline, CDR1 is LNHNV and CDR2 YYDKDF (reference sequence). V was pared by 0 bases and J by 3 bases, with 9 bases between. The CDR3 runs 15 residues. CDR3 region: CATSRDFWGYNEQFF. CDR3 sequence (DNA): TGTGCCACCAGCAGAGATTTTTGGGGCTACAATGAGCAGTTCTTC.

V and J are TRBV7-3 and TRBJ2-7, with D possibly TRBD1 on 5 matching bases. The CDR3 is 15 residues long. The V gene's germline CDR1 is SGHTA and CDR2 FQGTGA. V was cut by 0 bases and J by 4 bases, with 13 bases left in between. CDR3 in amino acids: CASSLTGTGLYEQYF. The CDR3 region has the DNA TGTGCCAGCAGCTTAACGGGAACAGGCCTTTACGAGCAGTACTTC.

This clonotype was recorded many times. This sequence joins TRBV12-3 or TRBV12-4 and TRBJ2-3; a weak D match, TRBD2 (5 bases). CDR3 size: 13 residues. V lost 3 bases and J lost 5, with 9 bases in between. The CDR3 DNA follows: TGTGCCAGCAGTTTCGGGGTGGGAGATACGCAGTATTTT. It translates to CASSFGVGDTQYF.

The chain uses TRBV20-1 and TRBJ2-7, with 11 bases that match TRBD1. J lost 4 bases, V lost 6 bases, and 14 bases had no gene match. CDR1 is DFQATT and CDR2 is SNEGSKA in the germline V gene (reference sequence). The CDR3 has 16 residues. CDR3 DNA sequence: TGCAGTGCCGCTCCCGCGACCGGGACAGGGGGGTACGAGCAGTACTTC. Its protein product is CSAAPATGTGGYEQYF.

This clonotype was counted between two and nine times. V gene TRBV9 combines with J gene TRBJ2-1; weak D call: TRBD1 (6 bases). Germline-derived CDR1 and CDR2 are SGDLS and YYNGEE. Trimming removed 3 bases at V and 4 bases at J, with 17 bases between. The CDR3 extends over 16 amino acids. CDR3 loop: CASSERRGQLYNEQFF. Here the CDR3 DNA reads TGTGCCAGCAGCGAGCGCCGCGGACAGCTATACAATGAGCAGTTCTTC. Full variable domain (missing parts from reference TRBV9 and TRBJ2-1): DSGVTQTPKHLITATGQRVTLRCSPRSGDLSVYWYQQSLDQGLQFLIQYYNGEERAKGNILERFSAQQFPDLHSELNLSSLELGDSALYFCASSERRGQLYNEQFFGPGTRLTVL.

In its sample, this clonotype was seen many times. V is TRBV12-3 or TRBV12-4 and J is TRBJ2-3, with unresolved D. The CDR3 spans 13 residues. V lost 5 bases and J lost 4, with 10 bases in between. CDR3 amino acids: CASSVLLADTQYF. In nucleotides, the CDR3 is TGTGCCAGCAGTGTCCTTCTCGCAGATACGCAGTATTTT.

This clonotype was observed many times. V usage is TRBV7-8 and J usage is TRBJ1-1; maybe TRBD1 (5 bases). Germline CDR1 and CDR2: SGHVS and FQNEAQ. The CDR3 runs to 13 residues. V was trimmed by 6 bases and J by 5 bases, leaving 13 bases between them. The CDR3 DNA reads as TGTGCCAGCAGTGAGATGGGGGAAACTGAAGCTTTCTTT. Translation gives CASSEMGETEAFF.

V and J are TRBV7-2 and TRBJ1-2; D not certain. The germline V and J ends were trimmed by 4 bases and 4 bases, with 10 bases remaining between them. The CDR3 loop spans 13 amino acids. Germline CDR1 and CDR2: SGHTA and FQGNSA. The CDR3 here is CASSSDNPYGYTF. Here the CDR3 DNA reads TGTGCCAGCAGCTCCGACAACCCCTATGGCTACACCTTC. Together with reference TRBV7-2 and TRBJ1-2, the CDR3 gives the full variable domain: GAGVSQSPSNKVTEKGKDVELRCDPISGHTALYWYRQSLGQGLEFLIYFQGNSAPDKSGLPSDRFSAERTGGSVSTLTIQRTQQEDSAVYLCASSSDNPYGYTFGSGTRLTVV.

This clonotype was observed a handful of times. The chain has TRBV5-1 and TRBJ2-5; 7 bases are a match to TRBD1. V shed 1 base and J 4 bases; nucleotides not matched to a gene: 10. The CDR3 runs 16 residues. The germline CDR1 and CDR2 sequences are SGHRS and YFSETQ. CDR3 nucleotides: TGCGCCAGCAGCTTGTTGGGCCGTGGGGACAGAGAGACCCAGTACTTC. Amino acid sequence: CASSLLGRGDRETQYF.

This clonotype was seen more than once but under ten times. The gene calls are TRBV4-1 and TRBJ1-2; TRBD1 matches 11 bases. CDR1 and CDR2 (germline): MGHRA, YSYEKL. With V trimmed by 1 base and J by 2 bases, 3 bases remained unmatched. The CDR3 consists of 16 residues. The CDR3 here is CASSQGTGGLNYGYTF. In DNA, the CDR3 is TGCGCCAGCAGCCAAGGGACAGGGGGCTTGAACTATGGCTACACCTTC.

The chain combines TRBV18 with TRBJ2-7; D call uncertain. The length of the CDR3 is 15 residues. V lost 3 bases, J lost 0 bases, and 12 bases lay in between. The germline gives CDR1 KGHSH, CDR2 LQKENI. The CDR3 sequence is CASSPPDKSSYEQYF. CDR3 in DNA: TGTGCCAGCTCACCCCCCGACAAAAGCTCCTACGAGCAGTACTTC.

The chain is built from TRBV7-3 and TRBJ2-3; TRBD2 matches at 9 bases. There are 16 residues in the CDR3. The V gene end was trimmed by 1 base and the J gene end by 1 base; junction bases not matched to a gene: 3. Germline V gene lookup returns CDR1 SGHTA and CDR2 FQGTGA. CDR3 coding DNA: TGTGCCAGCAGCTTAAGGATAGCGGGGGGCACAGATACGCAGTATTTT. Encoded protein: CASSLRIAGGTDTQYF.

The chain is built from TRBV2 and TRBJ1-1; 7 nucleotides line up with TRBD1. The V segment lost 6 bases and the J segment 0 bases; nucleotides outside the gene matches: 4. This CDR3 has 14 residues. Germline loops: CDR1 SNHLY, CDR2 FYNNEI. The CDR3, as DNA: TGTGCCAGCAGCCAGGGGGGGATGAACACTGAAGCTTTCTTT. Amino acids: CASSQGGMNTEAFF.

This clonotype appeared many times. This sequence joins TRBV4-3 and TRBJ2-3; possibly TRBD1 or TRBD2 for D (5 bases each). Trimming took off 5 bases at V and 1 base at J, with 7 bases between the two ends. The CDR3 is 13 residues long. Looked up from germline, CDR1 is LGHNA and CDR2 is YSLEER. The CDR3 bases are TGCGCCAGCAGCATGGGGGGCACAGATACGCAGTATTTT. Translated: CASSMGGTDTQYF.

This clonotype was observed a few times. The V and J genes are TRBV6-5 and TRBJ2-5; 8 bases fit TRBD2. V trimming: 0 bases; J trimming: 4 bases; junction bases outside the gene matches: 7. The CDR3 consists of 16 residues. CDR1 is MNHEY and CDR2 is SVGAGI in the germline V gene. This CDR3 is CASSYSGTRSGETQYF. In DNA, the CDR3 is TGTGCCAGCAGTTACTCCGGGACTAGGAGTGGAGAGACCCAGTACTTC.

This chain uses TRBV6-5 with TRBJ2-3; D remains unclear. Germline V gene lookup returns CDR1 MNHEY and CDR2 SVGAGI. The CDR3 is 13 amino acids. Trimming left V 3 bases short and J 6 bases short, with 10 bases between. The CDR3 region has the DNA TGTGCCAGCAGTTATCCCGGTCAGGATACGCAGTATTTT. Translated: CASSYPGQDTQYF.